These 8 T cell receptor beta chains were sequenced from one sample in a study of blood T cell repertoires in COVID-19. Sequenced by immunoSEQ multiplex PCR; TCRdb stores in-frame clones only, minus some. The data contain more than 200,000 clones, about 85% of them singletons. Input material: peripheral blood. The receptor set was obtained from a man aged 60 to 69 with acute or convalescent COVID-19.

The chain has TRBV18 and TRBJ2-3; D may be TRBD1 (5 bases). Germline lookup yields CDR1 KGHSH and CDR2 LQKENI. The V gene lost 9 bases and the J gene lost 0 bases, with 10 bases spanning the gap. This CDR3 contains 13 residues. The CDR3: CASRQYSTDTQYF. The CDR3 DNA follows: TGTGCCAGTAGACAGTATAGCACAGATACGCAGTATTTT.

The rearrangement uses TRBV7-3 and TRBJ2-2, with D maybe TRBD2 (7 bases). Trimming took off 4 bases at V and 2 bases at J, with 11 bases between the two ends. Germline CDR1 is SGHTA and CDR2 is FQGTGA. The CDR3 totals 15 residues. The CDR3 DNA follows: TGTGCCAGCAGCTCGGGGGGCTCCAACACCGGGGAGCTGTTTTTT. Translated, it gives CASSSGGSNTGELFF.

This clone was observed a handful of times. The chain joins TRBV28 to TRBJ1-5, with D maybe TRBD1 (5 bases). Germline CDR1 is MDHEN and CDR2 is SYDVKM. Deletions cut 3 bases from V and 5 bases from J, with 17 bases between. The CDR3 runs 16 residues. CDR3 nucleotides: TGTGCCAGCAGTTTTGGGGCCAGGGCCGGGCATCAGCCCCAGCATTTT. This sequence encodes CASSFGARAGHQPQHF.

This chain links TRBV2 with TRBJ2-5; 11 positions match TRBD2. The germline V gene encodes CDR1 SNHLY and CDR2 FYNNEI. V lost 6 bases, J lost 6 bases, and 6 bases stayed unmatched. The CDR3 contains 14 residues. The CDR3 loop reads CASRTTSGGQTQYF. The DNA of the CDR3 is TGTGCCAGCAGAACTACTAGCGGGGGACAGACCCAGTACTTC.

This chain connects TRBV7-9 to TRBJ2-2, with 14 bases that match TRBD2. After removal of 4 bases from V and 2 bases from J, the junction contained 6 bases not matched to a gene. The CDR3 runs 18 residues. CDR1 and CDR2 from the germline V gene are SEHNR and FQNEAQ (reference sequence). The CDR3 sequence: CASSSGTSGSDNTGELFF. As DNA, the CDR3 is TGTGCCAGCAGCTCCGGGACTAGCGGGAGTGACAACACCGGGGAGCTGTTTTTT.

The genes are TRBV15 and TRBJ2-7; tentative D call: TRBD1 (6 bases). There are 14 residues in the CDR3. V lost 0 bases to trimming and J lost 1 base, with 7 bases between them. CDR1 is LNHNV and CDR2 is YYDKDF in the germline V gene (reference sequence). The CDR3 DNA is TGTGCCACCAGCAGAGAGGGACATTCCTACGAGCAGTACTTC. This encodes CATSREGHSYEQYF.

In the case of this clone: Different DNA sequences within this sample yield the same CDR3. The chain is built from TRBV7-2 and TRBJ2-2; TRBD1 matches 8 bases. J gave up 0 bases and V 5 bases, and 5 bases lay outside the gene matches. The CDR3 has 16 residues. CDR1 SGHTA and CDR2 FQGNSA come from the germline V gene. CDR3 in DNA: TGTGCCAGCAGCCTTGGGGGACAGGCGAACACCGGGGAGCTGTTTTTT. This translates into CASSLGGQANTGELFF.

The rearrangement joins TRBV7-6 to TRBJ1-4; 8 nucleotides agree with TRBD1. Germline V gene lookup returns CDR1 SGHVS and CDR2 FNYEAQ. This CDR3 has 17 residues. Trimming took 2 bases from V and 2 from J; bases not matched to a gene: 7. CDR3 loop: CASSLSTGGPTNEKLFF. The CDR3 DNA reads TGTGCCAGCAGCTTAAGTACAGGGGGTCCGACTAATGAAAAACTGTTTTTT.